Listed here is a single T cell receptor beta chain. Its recognized antigen is unknown. No qualities accompany the bases; no much larger clone lies one base away. These data originate in a study of tissue T cells after allogeneic stem cell transplantation (dated by TCRdb to 2022 to 2024). Turning to the overall study: Over an approximately three-year period, roughly 7 adult allo-HCT recipients who had steroid-refractory GVHD were prospectively enrolled in a research-autopsy study. Grafts from donors were received by all GVHD patients, with four grafts being unmodified and three being CD34-selected to deplete T cells. All GVHD patients had gastrointestinal GVHD and received several lines of GVHD-directed therapy; several also had skin involvement. Pre-transplant PBMCs were of recipient origin and were available from roughly 5 GVHD patients. For viably preserved blood and marrow, CD3+ T cells were flow-sorted when cell numbers allowed; smaller samples underwent direct DNA extraction. TCR beta repertoires were profiled across many tissues obtained from research autopsies of patients with and without GVHD, as well as in mouse models of GVHD. The human part of the study was a prospective observational study with no blinding and no randomization.

From a lookup of the germline V gene, CDR1 and CDR2 are SQVTM and ANQGSEA. V and J are truncated by 5 bases and 2 bases respectively, leaving an intervening sequence of 16 bases. The CDR3 contains 15 residues, cysteine and phenylalanine counted. Here the CDR3 DNA is all that survives: 45 bases in frame from base 1. Library prep was done by the immunoSEQ multiplex PCR assay. Adaptive Biotechnologies performed TCRbeta CDR3 sequencing at survey depth and reported CDR3 sequences, V/J genes, productive frequency, and template counts. TCR beta CDR3 regions were amplified from genomic DNA instead of RNA. The study's own analysis went as follows. Jensen-Shannon divergence served to quantify pairwise repertoire overlap between tissues, with 0 meaning identical and 1 meaning complete divergence. Based on pairwise JSD values, tissues were grouped by single-linkage agglomerative hierarchical clustering, and the results were shown as dendrograms. GLIPH2 was run on all patient samples with simulation_depth 1000, kmer_min_depth 3 and cdr3_length_cutoff 8, and groups with more than two unique CDR3s were retained. In a standardized tissue-overlap score, Jaccard GLIPH-group overlap across patients was extrapolated to a standard repertoire size of 1000 clones. Linear mixed-effect models, with tissue as a fixed effect and individual as a random effect, were used to test how diversity related to clinical or experimental variables. TCRdb carries this immuneACCESS record with in-frame sequences only. Its versions omit some clonotypes, under half of them owing to an unresolved V gene in the studies checked, with the rest unexplained. V and J calls and clone size are as listed in that table; D and trimming were resolved from the DNA. The sample table contains around 28,000 clones; only one count was recorded for 85% of them. The ten largest account for 3.5% to 4.5% of the sample.

The paper's findings and limits, for the study overall: The patient cohort was small and clinically heterogeneous, and sampling depth was acknowledged as a limitation. In both patients and mice, T cells from blood and spleen covered only a limited part of the TCR repertoire found in tissues. Few T cell clones were found to be shared across patients, but shared repertoire signatures across patients were revealed in a tissue-specific fashion by motif-based clustering. Within patients, how anatomically similar tissues were was a major factor shaping TCR repertoire composition, regardless of disease or transplant status. Which tissue TCRs were alloreactive or antigen-specific was not determined in the study, and some of the clones might have been host cells that persisted.

What the time point label conveys for this sample: recipient (host-origin) PBMCs collected before allo-HCT. This clonotype was obtained from a woman between 18 and 55 years old who later had graft-versus-host disease after an allogeneic stem cell transplant. The starting material was blood, obtained before transplantation. The chain is encoded by TRBV29-1 joined to TRBJ2-1; a tentative D call is TRBD2 (5 bases match). The CDR3 here reads CSVQDPGRAYNEQFF. The DNA sequence is TGCAGCGTTCAGGACCCGGGGAGAGCCTACAATGAGCAGTTCTTC.